A few counts support the clone carrying this T cell receptor (beta chain). What it recognizes is unknown. It was approximately 10 milliliters of peripheral blood that were drawn from each donor. The CDR3 length is 18 residues. V was trimmed by 3 bases and J by 4 bases, leaving 21 bases between them. The sample is drawn from a study of blood T cells in healthy people across ages. Findings and caveats of the study: Among T cells, TCR beta diversity per million cells dropped roughly linearly as age rose.

Together with a sample-barcoded 5' primer, a J-beta primer mix was included in a second PCR lasting about 6 to 12 cycles. Carrying 12 random nucleotides, a template-switch adaptor labeled each individual cDNA molecule. MiXCR, applied by TCRdb to the 5' RACE reads, yields one record per CDR3 protein. The sample has 730,000 or so distinct CDR3 sequences, 40% to 45% seen once. This clonotype was obtained from a woman aged 60-75 years in good health. The sequenced sample consisted of blood. This rearrangement joins TRBV12-3 or TRBV12-4 to TRBJ2-2; tentatively, D is TRBD1 or TRBD2 (5 bases each). In nucleotides, the CDR3 is TGTGCCAGCAGTTTGGGGCTCACGAGAGGGGTAGGCACCGGGGAGCTGTTTTTT. Translating gives CASSLGLTRGVGTGELFF.